This TCR beta chain comes out of a study of T cell responses to AZD1222 COVID-19 vaccine. Assay used: immunoSEQ multiplex PCR; TCRdb lists only in-frame clones, some missing. The sample holds about 180,000 clones; 85% to 90% are singletons and the top ten take 7.5% to 9.5%. The CDR3 is made up of 15 amino acids. Germline CDR1 reads SNHLY; CDR2 reads FYNNEI. With 4 bases clipped from V and 5 bases from J, the junction kept 6 bases outside the gene matches. This clonotype was sampled from an adult in good health. J is TRBJ1-2 and V is TRBV2; 11 nucleotides agree with TRBD1. This specimen consisted of peripheral blood, obtained on day 0 of AZD1222 vaccination. The CDR3: CASSARDRGGYGYTF. DNA of the CDR3: TGTGCCAGCAGTGCCCGGGACAGGGGGGGGTATGGCTACACCTTC.